This is a list of T cell receptor beta chains from one sample in a study of T cell responses to AZD1222 COVID-19 vaccine. Assay: immunoSEQ multiplex PCR; the TCRdb copy retains only in-frame clones and omits some. The sample consists of 130,000 or so clones, roughly 91% of them appearing once. The sequences come from peripheral blood, collected on day 0 of MenACWY control vaccination. The receptors were sampled from an adult in good health. CDR3s include the opening cysteine and the closing phenylalanine or tryptophan. The D gene is left open where the match is weak. Clone size is stated in some rows and not others, as once, few, many or a class when expanded.

clone_size d_call j_call v_call cdr3_aa cdr3_nt
. TRBD2 TRBJ2-1 TRBV4-2 CASSQAQNSGSSYNEQFF TGTGCCAGCAGCCAAGCACAGAATAGCGGGAGTTCCTACAATGAGCAGTTCTTC
. TRBD1 TRBJ2-2 TRBV30 CAGGTGDTGGELFF TGTGCCGGAGGGACAGGGGACACCGGCGGGGAGCTGTTTTTT
. . TRBJ1-1 TRBV28 CASSSPGWGPTEAFF TGTGCCAGCAGTTCCCCGGGGTGGGGGCCCACTGAAGCTTTCTTT
once . TRBJ2-3 TRBV30 CAWSMGGGADTQYF TGTGCCTGGAGTATGGGAGGAGGGGCAGATACGCAGTATTTT
. . TRBJ2-7 TRBV5-1 CASSFITGPYEQYF TGCGCCAGCAGCTTCATAACAGGGCCCTACGAGCAGTACTTC
. . TRBJ1-1 TRBV30 CAWNVPRGWSNTEAFF TGTGCCTGGAACGTGCCTAGGGGGTGGTCGAACACTGAAGCTTTCTTT
. TRBD1 TRBJ2-7 TRBV2 CASSEAGTGQPYEQYF TGTGCCAGCAGTGAAGCCGGGACAGGGCAACCCTACGAGCAGTACTTC
. . TRBJ1-2 TRBV6-6 CASSYRERGGYTF TGTGCCAGCAGTTACCGGGAGCGGGGGGGCTACACCTTC
. TRBD2 TRBJ2-1 TRBV6-5 CASSQLAGGGEQFF TGTGCCAGCAGCCAACTAGCGGGAGGTGGTGAGCAGTTCTTC
. . TRBJ1-1 TRBV9 CASSPGGHLNTEAFF TGTGCCAGCAGCCCCGGTGGACATTTGAACACTGAAGCTTTCTTT
. TRBD1 TRBJ1-2 TRBV10-3 CAISGSGTVNYGYTF TGTGCCATCAGTGGTTCCGGGACAGTTAACTATGGCTACACCTTC
once TRBD1 TRBJ2-1 TRBV14 CASSQRTDRGEQFF TGTGCCAGCAGCCAAAGGACCGACAGGGGTGAGCAGTTCTTC
. TRBD2 TRBJ2-1 TRBV9 CASSVAGGSYNEQFF TGTGCCAGCAGCGTAGCGGGCGGGAGTTACAATGAGCAGTTCTTC
. . TRBJ2-7 TRBV24-1 CATSETGRFYEQYF TGTGCCACCAGTGAGACAGGCCGATTCTACGAGCAGTACTTC
few . TRBJ1-2 TRBV3-1/TRBV3-2 CASSTLAGARYGYTF TGTGCCAGCAGCACCCTTGCCGGAGCCCGTTATGGCTACACCTTC
. . TRBJ1-1 TRBV6-5 CASSYLGARITEAFF TGTGCCAGCAGTTACTTGGGCGCCCGGATTACTGAAGCTTTCTTT
. TRBD2 TRBJ2-3 TRBV3-1/TRBV3-2 CASRAPGGGDTQYF TGTGCCAGCAGGGCCCCTGGCGGGGGAGATACGCAGTATTTT
. . TRBJ2-7 TRBV24-1 CATSDSGQRYEQYF TGTGCCACCAGTGACTCGGGACAAAGATACGAGCAGTACTTC
. TRBD1 TRBJ2-1 TRBV6-1 CASSDQGAVYNEQFF TGTGCCAGCAGTGACCAGGGGGCCGTCTACAATGAGCAGTTCTTC
. . TRBJ1-4 TRBV5-1 CASSLAGQGEKLFF TGCGCCAGCAGCTTGGCAGGTCAGGGTGAAAAACTGTTTTTT
few . TRBJ1-3 TRBV19 CASTPGWGSGNTIYF TGTGCCAGTACCCCAGGCTGGGGCTCTGGAAACACCATATATTTT
. TRBD2 TRBJ2-3 TRBV29-1 CSVLPGLGTDTQYF TGCAGCGTGTTACCGGGACTAGGGACAGATACGCAGTATTTT
. TRBD1 TRBJ1-2 TRBV19 CASSTSGTGWRYGYTF TGTGCCAGTAGTACTTCCGGGACAGGGTGGCGGTATGGCTACACCTTC
. . TRBJ1-5 TRBV29-1 CSVVLRGGNQPQHF TGCAGCGTTGTTCTTCGAGGTGGCAATCAGCCCCAGCATTTT
. . TRBJ2-2 TRBV11-3 CASSLGHWDTGELFF TGTGCCAGCAGCTTAGGGCACTGGGACACCGGGGAGCTGTTTTTT
. . TRBJ1-2 TRBV7-2 CASSLARDYGYTF TGTGCCAGCAGCCTAGCCCGGGACTATGGCTACACCTTC
. TRBD2 TRBJ2-3 TRBV11-3 CASSLAATSGRGGTDTQYF TGTGCCAGCAGCTTAGCGGCGACTAGCGGGAGAGGGGGCACAGATACGCAGTATTTT
. . TRBJ2-7 TRBV4-2 CASSQGVAREQYF TGTGCCAGCAGCCAAGGAGTCGCGAGAGAGCAGTACTTC
. TRBD2 TRBJ2-3 TRBV11-3 CASSSVAGGTNTQYF TGTGCCAGCAGCTCTGTTGCGGGAGGGACGAATACGCAGTATTTT
. TRBD1 TRBJ2-7 TRBV4-1 CASSQDRGGTGGYEQYF TGCGCCAGCAGCCAAGATCGCGGAGGGACAGGGGGCTACGAGCAGTACTTC
. . TRBJ1-6 TRBV27 CASMQVYGNSPLHF TGTGCCAGCATGCAGGTTTATGGTAATTCACCCCTCCACTTT
. . TRBJ2-4 TRBV11-2 CASSLEGGSGGVLAKNIQYF TGTGCCAGCAGCTTAGAAGGGGGTAGCGGAGGGGTTCTAGCCAAAAACATTCAGTACTTC
few . TRBJ1-5 TRBV28 CASSRGYGNQPQHF TGTGCCAGCAGTCGGGGTTACGGCAATCAGCCCCAGCATTTT
. . TRBJ2-7 TRBV5-1 CASSLVEWGSYEQYF TGCGCCAGCAGCTTGGTGGAGTGGGGCTCCTACGAGCAGTACTTC
. . TRBJ2-3 TRBV9 CASSVGEYGTDTQYF TGTGCCAGCAGCGTAGGGGAGTACGGCACAGATACGCAGTATTTT
. . TRBJ2-6 TRBV19 CASSKQVLGANVLTF TGTGCCAGTAGTAAACAGGTTCTGGGGGCCAACGTCCTGACTTTC
. TRBD2 TRBJ2-1 TRBV5-1 CASSATSGSPNEQFF TGCGCCAGCAGCGCAACTAGCGGGAGCCCCAATGAGCAGTTCTTC
. . TRBJ2-3 TRBV30 CAWSVPSRAADTQYF TGTGCCTGGAGTGTACCCTCCAGGGCGGCAGATACGCAGTATTTT
few TRBD2 TRBJ2-7 TRBV10-1 CASSESTSASYEQYF TGCGCCAGCAGTGAGTCGACTAGCGCGTCCTACGAGCAGTACTTC
. TRBD1 TRBJ2-7 TRBV11-2 CASSLYRGRSYEQYF TGTGCCAGCAGCTTATACAGGGGGAGATCCTACGAGCAGTACTTC
. . TRBJ2-1 TRBV9 CASSAAGGGFVGYNEQFF TGTGCCAGCAGCGCGGCGGGCGGCGGTTTTGTCGGGTACAATGAGCAGTTCTTC
. TRBD1 TRBJ1-5 TRBV6-5 CASIRQGDTNQPQHF TGTGCCAGCATTAGACAGGGCGACACAAATCAGCCCCAGCATTTT
once TRBD1 TRBJ1-1 TRBV5-8 CASSPPDRTTEAFF TGTGCCAGCAGCCCCCCGGACAGGACAACTGAAGCTTTCTTT
. TRBD2 TRBJ2-7 TRBV4-3 CASSQYRDLRTSGDAYEQYF TGCGCCAGCAGCCAATACCGGGACTTAAGGACTAGCGGGGATGCCTACGAGCAGTACTTC
. . TRBJ1-6 TRBV4-3 CASSQDSGVGSPLHF TGCGCCAGCAGCCAAGATTCTGGGGTTGGGTCACCCCTCCACTTT
few . TRBJ1-2 TRBV3-1/TRBV3-2 CASSQEIGRQTFYGYTF TGTGCCAGCAGCCAAGAAATAGGCAGACAGACCTTCTATGGCTACACCTTC
. TRBD1 TRBJ2-7 TRBV7-2 CASSRDRGHDEQYF TGTGCCAGCAGCCGCGACAGGGGGCACGACGAGCAGTACTTC
. . TRBJ2-1 TRBV3-1/TRBV3-2 CASSRHSGATRNEQFF TGTGCCAGCAGCCGCCACTCGGGGGCCACTAGGAATGAGCAGTTCTTC